Sequencing of this T cell receptor (beta chain) was carried out in a study of beta chain features in type 1 diabetes. Study as a whole: The samples had 85 million to 130 million sorted cells examined in all.

Reverse transcribing all isolated RNA meant expressed TCRB transcripts were sequenced. Here immunoSEQ multiplex PCR was the method, and the copy in TCRdb shows in-frame clones only, minus some. The sample has about 340,000 clones, roughly 8% seen once; the top ten hold 0.44%. A sort by CD45RO/CCR7/CD25/CD127/CD95/CD27 yielded CD4+ naive, central memory, regulatory and stem cell-like memory cells. This clone was observed a few times. Per the germline V gene, CDR1 is SGHDT and CDR2 is YYEEEE. With 3 bases removed from V and 2 bases from J, the gap between germline ends came to 7 bases. This CDR3 contains 13 residues.

Sequencing was done on a sample of central memory CD4+ T cells from blood. The rearrangement links TRBV5-6 to TRBJ2-3; no firm D call. The TCR comes from a young woman in good health. The CDR3 loop is CASSSPFTDTQYF. DNA for the CDR3: TGTGCCAGCAGCTCCCCGTTCACAGATACGCAGTATTTT.